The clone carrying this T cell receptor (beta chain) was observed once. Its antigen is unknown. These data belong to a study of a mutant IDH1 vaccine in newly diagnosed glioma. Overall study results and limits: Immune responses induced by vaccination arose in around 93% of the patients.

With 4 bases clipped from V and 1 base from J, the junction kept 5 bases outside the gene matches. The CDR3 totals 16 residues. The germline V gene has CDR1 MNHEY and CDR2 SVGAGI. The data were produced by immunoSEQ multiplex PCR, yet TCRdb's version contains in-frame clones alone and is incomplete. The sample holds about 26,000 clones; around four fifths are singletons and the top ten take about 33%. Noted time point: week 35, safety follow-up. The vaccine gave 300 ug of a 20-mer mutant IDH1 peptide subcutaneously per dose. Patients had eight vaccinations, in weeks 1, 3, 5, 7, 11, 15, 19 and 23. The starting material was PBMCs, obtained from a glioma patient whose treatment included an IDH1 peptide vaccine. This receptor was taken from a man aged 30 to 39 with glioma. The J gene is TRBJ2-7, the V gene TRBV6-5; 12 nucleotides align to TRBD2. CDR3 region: CASSFSLAGGSYEQYF. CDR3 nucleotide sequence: TGTGCCAGCAGTTTTTCACTAGCGGGAGGATCCTACGAGCAGTACTTC.